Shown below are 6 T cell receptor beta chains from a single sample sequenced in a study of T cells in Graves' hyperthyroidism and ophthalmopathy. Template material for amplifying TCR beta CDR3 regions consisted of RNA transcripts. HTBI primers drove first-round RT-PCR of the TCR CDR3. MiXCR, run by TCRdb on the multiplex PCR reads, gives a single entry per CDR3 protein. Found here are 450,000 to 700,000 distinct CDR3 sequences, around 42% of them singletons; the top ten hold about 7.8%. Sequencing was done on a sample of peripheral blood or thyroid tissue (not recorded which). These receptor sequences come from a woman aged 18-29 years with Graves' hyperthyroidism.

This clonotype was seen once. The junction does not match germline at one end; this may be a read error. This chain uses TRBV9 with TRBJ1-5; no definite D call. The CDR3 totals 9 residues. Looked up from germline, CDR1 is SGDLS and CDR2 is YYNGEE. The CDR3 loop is CASSVGARF. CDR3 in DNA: TGTGCCAGCAGCGTAGGAGCGCGTTTT.

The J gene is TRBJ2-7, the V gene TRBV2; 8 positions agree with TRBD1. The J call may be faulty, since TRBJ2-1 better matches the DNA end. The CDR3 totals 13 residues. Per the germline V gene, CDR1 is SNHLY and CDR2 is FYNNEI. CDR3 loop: CASKTGEDYEQFF. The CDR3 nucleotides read TGTGCCAGCAAGACAGGGGAGGACTATGAGCAGTTCTTC.

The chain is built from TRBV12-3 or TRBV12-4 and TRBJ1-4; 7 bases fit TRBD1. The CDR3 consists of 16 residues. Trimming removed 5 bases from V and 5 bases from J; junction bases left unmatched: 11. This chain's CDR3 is CASSPTGVSYNEKLFF. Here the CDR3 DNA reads TGTGCCAGCAGTCCCACAGGGGTATCCTACAATGAAAAACTGTTTTTT.

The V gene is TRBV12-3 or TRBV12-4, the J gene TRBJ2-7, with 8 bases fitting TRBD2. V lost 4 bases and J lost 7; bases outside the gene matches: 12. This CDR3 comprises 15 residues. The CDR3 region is CASSYGLARGHEQYF. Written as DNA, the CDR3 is TGTGCCAGCAGTTACGGACTAGCAAGGGGCCATGAGCAGTACTTC.

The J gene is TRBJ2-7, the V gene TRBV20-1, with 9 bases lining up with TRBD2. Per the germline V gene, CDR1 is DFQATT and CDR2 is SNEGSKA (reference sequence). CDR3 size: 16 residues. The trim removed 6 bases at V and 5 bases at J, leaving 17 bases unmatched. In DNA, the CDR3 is TGCAGTGCCAGGAGGCTAGCGGGGCCAGTCCCGGACGAGCAGTACTTC. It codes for CSARRLAGPVPDEQYF.

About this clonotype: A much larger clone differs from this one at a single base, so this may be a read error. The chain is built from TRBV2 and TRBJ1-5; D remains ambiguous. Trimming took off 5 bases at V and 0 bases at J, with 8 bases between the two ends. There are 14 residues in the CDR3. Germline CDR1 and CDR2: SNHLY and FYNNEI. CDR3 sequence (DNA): TGTGCCAGCAGTTTCCAATATAGCAATCAGCCCCAGCATTTT. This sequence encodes CASSFQYSNQPQHF. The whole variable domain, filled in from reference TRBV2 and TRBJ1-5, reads EPEVTQTPSHQVTQMGQEVILRCVPISNHLYFYWYRQILGQKVEFLVSFYNNEISEKSEIFDDQFSVERPDGSNFTLKIRSTKLEDSAMYFCASSFQYSNQPQHFGDGTRLSIL.